This T cell receptor beta chain comes out of a study of technical replicates of blood from a few donors. From germline, CDR1 is MNHNS and CDR2 SASEGT. The CDR3 sequence is 15 residues long. V shed 3 bases and J shed 3 bases, with 12 bases lying between them. The repertoire was sequenced with immunoSEQ multiplex PCR; TCRdb's copy has only in-frame clones and lacks some. The sample has 95,000 to 100,000 clones; just over 95% are singletons. This chain joins TRBV6-1 and TRBJ2-1; D gene ambiguous. This receptor was identified in a human donor in good health. Sequencing input: T cells isolated from PBMCs. The CDR3 protein is CASSEVRLGYNEQFF. The CDR3 bases are TGTGCCAGCAGTGAGGTGCGTCTAGGCTACAATGAGCAGTTCTTC.